This T cell receptor beta chain derives from a study of T cells in narcolepsy. Study information: Patients with NT1 or NT2 and healthy control donors were enrolled. General study findings and limits: Reportedly, autoreactive clonotypes were serially detected in patients' blood but not controls'. HCRT-specific and TRIB2-specific autoreactive clonotypes appeared among same-patient CSF and blood CD4+ clonotypes. Some memory CD4+ repertoires had no autoreactive clone sequences.

This CDR3 comprises 16 residues. Germline V gene lookup returns CDR1 MDHEN and CDR2 SYDVKM. Deletions cut 5 bases from V and 8 bases from J, with 21 bases between. Data came from immunoSEQ multiplex PCR; TCRdb stores just in-frame clones and leaves some out. The data contain over 40,000 clones, 70% to 90% of them singletons. Notes on this clone: Its antigen is still unknown.

V usage is TRBV28 and J usage is TRBJ1-4, with D perhaps TRBD1 (5 bases). This sequence originates from a human donor with narcolepsy. Material: CD45RA- memory CD4+ T cells from PBMCs. The CDR3 coding sequence is TGTGCCAGCAGTGTGGGGGTGCGGGGGGTCGGCGAAAAACTGTTTTTT. It specifies CASSVGVRGVGEKLFF.